The clone carrying this T cell receptor (beta chain) was found many times. Antigen unknown. Noted time point: patch test 1, 2 weeks after DPC sensitization. Regarding treatment: therapeutic diphenylcyclopropenone sensitization with weekly scalp DPC. At every patch-test visit, blood was drawn before the patch test was applied. Unique molecular identifiers were attached to individual cDNA molecules during library preparation. Using its own MiXCR run on the RACE reads, TCRdb lists one record per CDR3 protein. The sample lists about 360,000 distinct CDR3 sequences, under 8% occurring once. The CDR3 spans 13 residues. Germline assignment: CDR1 SGHTA and CDR2 FQGTGA. V gave up 8 bases and J gave up 2 bases, with 9 bases separating them. This specimen comes from a study of human T cells and chemical hapten exposure. Overall study results and limits: TCRs above 1 in 1000 frequency did not change with DPC sensitization. Having alopecia, the donors may differ immunologically from healthy people.

This clonotype was obtained from a woman aged 18 to 35 with alopecia areata. Some clones in this sample may be carry-over from other donors' samples. This specimen was whole blood, taken in connection with sensitization to the hapten diphenylcyclopropenone (DPC). This chain uses TRBV7-3 with TRBJ2-2, with no clear D. CDR3 sequence (DNA): TGTGCCAGCCGGGCAGCCAACACCGGGGAGCTGTTTTTT. Residues: CASRAANTGELFF.